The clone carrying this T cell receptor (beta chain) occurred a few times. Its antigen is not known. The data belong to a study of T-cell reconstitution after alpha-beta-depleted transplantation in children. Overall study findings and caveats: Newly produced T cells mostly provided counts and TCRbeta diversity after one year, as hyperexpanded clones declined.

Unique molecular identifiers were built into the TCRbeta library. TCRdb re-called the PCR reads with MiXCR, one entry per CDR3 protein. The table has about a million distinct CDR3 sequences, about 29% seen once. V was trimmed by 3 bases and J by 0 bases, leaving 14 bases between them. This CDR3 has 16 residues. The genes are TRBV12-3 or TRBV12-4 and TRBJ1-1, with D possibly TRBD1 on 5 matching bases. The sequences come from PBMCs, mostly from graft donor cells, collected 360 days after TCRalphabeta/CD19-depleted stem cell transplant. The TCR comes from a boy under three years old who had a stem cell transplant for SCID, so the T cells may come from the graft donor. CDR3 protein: CASSLRGVGMNTEAFF. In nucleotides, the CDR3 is TGTGCCAGCAGTTTGAGGGGCGTGGGGATGAACACTGAAGCTTTCTTT.